The text below deals with one T cell receptor (beta chain). The antigen remains undetermined. TCRdb re-called the 5' RACE reads with MiXCR, one entry per CDR3 protein. Here the sample spans about 130,000 distinct CDR3 sequences, 17% being singletons. This CDR3 contains 14 residues. Per the germline V gene, CDR1 is SGHVS and CDR2 is FNYEAQ. Trimming cost V 5 bases and J 8 bases, with 16 bases left between them. This sample is drawn from a study of CD8 T cells in ankylosing spondylitis. General study findings and limits: Seemingly distinctive of ankylosing spondylitis blood was a TCR beta motif formed by eight highly homologous variants.

The sample was blood, either unsorted or a sorted T cell fraction (not recorded which). This TCR came from a male donor with ankylosing spondylitis. The chain links TRBV7-6 to TRBJ2-1; D is perhaps TRBD2 (6 bases). CDR3 sequence (DNA): TGTGCCAGCAGCCAAGGAGGGCCGGGCGATGAGCAGTTCTTC. It codes for CASSQGGPGDEQFF. The entire variable domain, with the rest obtained from reference TRBV7-6 and TRBJ2-1, is as follows: GAGVSQSPRYKVTKRGQDVALRCDPISGHVSLYWYRQALGQGPEFLTYFNYEAQQDKSGLPNDRFSAERPEGSISTLTIQRTEQRDSAMYRCASSQGGPGDEQFFGPGTRLTVL.